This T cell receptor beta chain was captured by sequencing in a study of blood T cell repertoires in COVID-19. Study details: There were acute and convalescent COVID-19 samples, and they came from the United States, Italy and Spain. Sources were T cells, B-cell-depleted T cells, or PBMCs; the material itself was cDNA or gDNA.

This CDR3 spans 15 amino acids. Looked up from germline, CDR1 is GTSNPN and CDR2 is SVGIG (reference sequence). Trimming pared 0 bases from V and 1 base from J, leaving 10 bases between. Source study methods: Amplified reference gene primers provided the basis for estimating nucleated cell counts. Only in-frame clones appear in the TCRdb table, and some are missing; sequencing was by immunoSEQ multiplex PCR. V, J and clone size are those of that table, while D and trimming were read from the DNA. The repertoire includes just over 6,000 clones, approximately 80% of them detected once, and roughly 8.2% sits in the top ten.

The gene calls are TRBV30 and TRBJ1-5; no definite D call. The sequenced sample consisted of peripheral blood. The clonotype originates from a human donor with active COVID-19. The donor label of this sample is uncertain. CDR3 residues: CAWSVTSGSNQPQHF. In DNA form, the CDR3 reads TGTGCCTGGAGTGTGACTAGCGGGAGCAATCAGCCCCAGCATTTT.